The 9 T cell receptor beta chains below all came from one sample that was sequenced in a study of blood T cell repertoires in COVID-19. Profiled with immunoSEQ multiplex PCR; TCRdb holds only in-frame clones, not every one. The sample includes 140,000 to 150,000 clones, around four fifths of them seen just once. Input material: peripheral blood. These receptors came from a woman in her thirties or forties with active or convalescent COVID-19.

The chain is built from TRBV7-2 and TRBJ1-2, with a weak D call TRBD1 (5 bases). The CDR3 is 14 amino acids. Germline loops: CDR1 SGHTA, CDR2 FQGNSA. Trimming took off 5 bases at V and 8 bases at J, with 18 bases between the two ends. CDR3 in DNA: TGTGCCAGCAGCCCTCTCATAGGGGTTGGGGGCTACACCTTC. This translates into CASSPLIGVGGYTF.

The chain employs TRBV10-1 and TRBJ2-1; D is uncertain. Germline V gene lookup returns CDR1 WNHNN and CDR2 SYGVQD (reference sequence). The CDR3 totals 15 residues. With 5 bases removed from V and 2 bases from J, the gap between germline ends came to 13 bases. CDR3 nucleotide sequence: TGCGCCAGCAGTCGTGATGGTCGGGCCTACAATGAGCAGTTCTTC. It translates to CASSRDGRAYNEQFF.

This rearrangement joins TRBV27 to TRBJ2-1; 8 bases align to TRBD1. Germline V gene data show CDR1 as MNHEY and CDR2 as SMNVEV (reference sequence). This CDR3 spans 15 amino acids. V dropped 2 bases and J dropped 2; count of bases not matched to a gene: 2. CDR3 protein: CASSLGTGTYNEQFF. CDR3 coding DNA: TGTGCCAGCAGTTTAGGGACAGGAACCTACAATGAGCAGTTCTTC.

J is TRBJ2-1 and V is TRBV7-2, with TRBD1 identical over 12 bases. V lost 4 bases, J lost 13 bases, and 2 bases stayed unmatched. This CDR3 has 12 amino acids. Germline V gives CDR1 SGHTA, CDR2 FQGNSA. The CDR3 here is CASSWGTGGQFF. CDR3 bases: TGTGCCAGCAGCTGGGGGACAGGGGGCCAGTTCTTC.

The rearrangement joins TRBV7-2 to TRBJ2-5; D may be TRBD1 (6 bases). The germline V and J ends were trimmed by 1 base and 2 bases, with 14 bases remaining between them. This CDR3 has 16 amino acids. Germline V lookup: CDR1 SGHTA, CDR2 FQGNSA. This CDR3 reads CASSLGASQGQETQYF. The CDR3 nucleotides are TGTGCCAGCAGCTTAGGGGCTAGCCAGGGGCAAGAGACCCAGTACTTC.

V gene TRBV29-1 combines with J gene TRBJ2-1; D is unresolved. This CDR3 has 12 residues. Germline CDR1 is SQVTM and CDR2 is ANQGSEA. Trimming shortened V by 8 bases and J by 0 bases, and 8 bases separated the two germline ends. The CDR3 nucleotides are TGCAGCACCTGGAGCTCCTACAATGAGCAGTTCTTC. Protein sequence: CSTWSSYNEQFF.

The chain employs TRBV27 and TRBJ1-6, with 8 nucleotides matching TRBD1. J lost 11 bases, V lost 5 bases, and 8 bases had no gene match. The CDR3 loop spans 14 amino acids. The V gene's germline CDR1 is MNHEY and CDR2 SMNVEV (reference sequence). The CDR3 region is CASSPRTGFPPLHF. CDR3 sequence (DNA): TGTGCCAGCAGTCCACGGACAGGGTTCCCACCCCTCCACTTT.

This chain uses TRBV6-5 with TRBJ1-1, with TRBD1 as a possible D gene (6 bases). V gave up 8 bases and J gave up 3 bases, with 13 bases separating them. CDR3 length: 13 residues. The V gene's germline CDR1 is MNHEY and CDR2 SVGAGI. The CDR3 DNA follows: TGTGCCAGCGGGGACACGCTTTACACTGAAGCTTTCTTT. This gives the protein CASGDTLYTEAFF.

Remarks on this clone: A read error may account for a junction end that differs from germline. The chain uses TRBV15 and TRBJ1-3, with 8 bases aligning to TRBD1. CDR1 is LNHNV, CDR2 YYDKDF, per germline (reference sequence). The CDR3 is made up of 13 amino acids. In DNA form, the CDR3 reads TGTGCCACCAGCAGAGATCCCGGGACAGGTGGAATCTTT. Its protein product is CATSRDPGTGGIF. Using reference TRBV15 and TRBJ1-3 for the parts outside the CDR3, the full variable domain is DAMVIQNPRYQVTQFGKPVTLSCSQTLNHNVMYWYQQKSSQAPKLLFHYYDKDFNNEADTPDNFQSRRPNTSFCFLDIRSPGLGDTAMYLCATSRDPGTGGIFGEGSWLTVV.